This T cell receptor beta chain emerged from a study of post-analysis software for immune sequencing data (dated by TCRdb to between 2014 and 2017). Describing the broader study: Recorded disease courses included relapsing-remitting, secondary progressive and progressive-relapsing multiple sclerosis, with some patients lacking subtype annotation. The patient repertoires were compared against 10 to 12 previously published healthy control repertoires obtained from donors aged 6 to 25 years. A subset of samples was prepared in parallel using single-end sample barcoding, then pooled and co-amplified after Illumina adapter ligation.

With regard to this clonotype: Its recognized antigen is unknown. Qualities for individual bases were not recorded, and no much larger clone is one base off.

The study at large found these results: When samples were clustered directly using the F measure, samples prepared in the same batch co-clustered strongly, which prompted a batch-effect correction. Significantly lower normalized Chao1 diversity was found in multiple sclerosis patients than in controls, suggesting substantial peripheral T-cell clonal expansion. A handful of TRBV segments, including TRBV5-6, TRBV5-1 and TRBV20-1, were significantly more frequent in patients than controls. The multiple sclerosis patient group was slightly younger than the control group.

V is clipped by 11 bases and J by 0 bases, and the sequence between their germline boundaries is 13 bases long. From a lookup of the germline V gene, CDR1 and CDR2 are MDHEN and SYDVKM. From cysteine to phenylalanine, the CDR3 is 13 amino acids long. Only the CDR3 part of the read is kept: 39 bases, read in frame from the first base. Library construction relied on PCR. Data came from an Illumina HiSeq 2500. To reduce PCR and sequencing biases, unique molecular identifiers were built into the TCR beta cDNA libraries. Roughly 500,000 cDNA molecules were obtained per 1 to 10 million input T cells, so each molecule approximated one T cell. The same protocol used for the earlier healthy control dataset was applied to prepare and sequence the patient libraries. Samples belonging to the same batch were prepared together, multiplexed and sequenced on a shared HiSeq lane. The original pipeline was this. Raw barcoded reads were processed with MIGEC, and single-read molecular identifier groups were discarded before consensus assembly and CDR3 extraction. VDJtools was used for post-analysis of the clonotype tables, with diversity normalized by down-sampling every dataset to the smallest sample size. In repertoire overlap clustering, CDR3 amino acid sequences, but not nucleotide sequences, were matched to correct batch-related cross-sample contamination. TCRdb cleaned the public reads at Q25 with fastp, built clones with MiXCR and kept in-frame beta chains. Each CDR3 protein appears once, grouped with its most common genes and DNA. None of the V and J calls come from the authors' own analysis; TCRdb made them. The table for this sample lists a few hundred thousand distinct CDR3 sequences; approximately 31% of them were counted only once. The ten largest account for 4.5% to 7.5% of the sample.

TCR beta repertoires were profiled from peripheral blood of about a dozen young patients with multiple sclerosis to demonstrate the VDJtools post-analysis software. The multiple sclerosis patients were children and adolescents ranging in age from about 6 to 16 years. Recombination joined TRBV28 with TRBJ2-5, and TRBD2 may be the D gene, going by 5 matching bases. The sequence was collected from a girl aged 2-17 years with multiple sclerosis. The sample taken for sequencing was blood. The bases read TGTGCCGGCCGGGAACATCACCAAGAGACCCAGTACTTC. This is translated as CAGREHHQETQYF.